The clone carrying this T cell receptor beta chain is a singleton in its sample. Its antigen is undetermined. The sample is drawn from a study of cytomegalovirus exposure and HLA in healthy donors. As for the study in general: The approximately 120 validation repertoires, a later analysis reported, used the same platform as the approximately 730 repertoires from the first cohort. Study conclusions and caveats: A list of approximately 150 TCR beta chains associated with cytomegalovirus was given. Reports credit the classifier with highly specific, highly sensitive diagnosis of cytomegalovirus status.

The protocol was immunoSEQ multiplex PCR, while the TCRdb copy is restricted to in-frame clones and leaves out a portion. This sample has fewer than 200,000 clones, with around 86% found just once. The sequencing input was PBMCs. The origin of this receptor is a man aged 25-45 years in good health and CMV-seropositive.

The CDR3 reads CASSIWTGGLDTQYF. CDR3 nucleotide sequence: TGTGCCAGTAGTATATGGACGGGCGGGTTAGATACGCAGTATTTT. This chain joins TRBV19 and TRBJ2-3; TRBD2 might be the D (5 bases). Trimming pared 2 bases from V and 5 bases from J, leaving 14 bases between. CDR3 length: 15 residues. Germline V gene sequence: CDR1 LNHDA, CDR2 SQIVND (reference sequence).